This T cell receptor (beta chain) was observed in a study of CD4+ T cells in melanoma. Only in-frame clones appear in the TCRdb table, and some are missing; sequencing was by immunoSEQ multiplex PCR. The sample lists roughly 150,000 clones, 80% to 95% occurring once. Germline CDR1 and CDR2: MNHEY and SMNVEV (reference sequence). The trim removed 4 bases at V and 0 bases at J, leaving 13 bases unmatched. The CDR3 loop spans 18 amino acids. The chain recombines TRBV27 with TRBJ2-3; TRBD2 aligns across 7 bases. The receptor was derived from a human donor with melanoma. Written as DNA, the CDR3 is TGTGCCAGCAGTTCGGCGTTGGCGGGAGTGAGTAGCACAGATACGCAGTATTTT. As protein: CASSSALAGVSSTDTQYF.